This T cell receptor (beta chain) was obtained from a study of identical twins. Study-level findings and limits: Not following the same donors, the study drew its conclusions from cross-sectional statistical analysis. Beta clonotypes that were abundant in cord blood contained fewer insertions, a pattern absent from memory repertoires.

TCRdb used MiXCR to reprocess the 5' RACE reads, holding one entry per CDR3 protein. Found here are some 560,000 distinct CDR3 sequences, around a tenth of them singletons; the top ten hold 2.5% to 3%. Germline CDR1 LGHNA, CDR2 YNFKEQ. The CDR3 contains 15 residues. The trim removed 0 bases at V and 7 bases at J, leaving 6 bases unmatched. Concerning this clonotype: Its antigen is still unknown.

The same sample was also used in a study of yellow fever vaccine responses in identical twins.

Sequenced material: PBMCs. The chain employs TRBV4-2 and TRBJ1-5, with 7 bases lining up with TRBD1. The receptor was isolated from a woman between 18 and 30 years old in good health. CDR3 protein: CASSQEGQLEQPQHF. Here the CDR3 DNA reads TGTGCCAGCAGCCAAGAGGGACAGTTGGAACAGCCCCAGCATTTT.